What follows are 10 T cell receptor beta chains derived from one specimen sequenced in a study of T-cell memory formation after mild COVID-19. TCRdb analysed the 5' RACE reads with MiXCR anew, one entry per CDR3 protein. The sample yields fewer than 250,000 distinct CDR3 sequences, approximately 10% seen once. What was sequenced was PBMCs or a T cell subset sorted from them (not recorded which). The origin of the receptors is a young man who had mild COVID-19 (a few samples of this study predate the infection). Cell type and time point are not known.

This clonotype turned up a few times. The J gene is TRBJ2-3, the V gene TRBV7-2, with D possibly being TRBD1 or TRBD2 (5 bases each). Germline-derived CDR1 and CDR2 are SGHTA and FQGNSA. The CDR3 extends over 16 amino acids. V was clipped by 0 bases and J by 0 bases, with 10 bases between them. CDR3 loop: CASSLALGVSTDTQYF. CDR3 nucleotides: TGTGCCAGCAGCTTAGCGCTGGGGGTAAGCACAGATACGCAGTATTTT.

This clonotype was seen only a few times. V usage is TRBV11-2 and J usage is TRBJ1-3; D unclear. V was clipped by 8 bases and J by 0 bases, with 14 bases between them. The germline gives CDR1 SGHAT, CDR2 FQNNGV. The CDR3 consists of 15 residues. Written as DNA, the CDR3 is TGTGCCAGCCATCAGGCAGCACACTCTGGAAACACCATATATTTT. Its protein is CASHQAAHSGNTIYF.

The genes are TRBV4-1 and TRBJ2-7; perhaps TRBD2 as D (5 bases). The V gene's germline CDR1 is MGHRA and CDR2 YSYEKL. The CDR3 is 15 residues long. Trimming cost V 0 bases and J 0 bases, with 9 bases left between them. The CDR3 DNA follows: TGCGCCAGCAGCCAAGAAGCGGTTAGCTCCTACGAGCAGTACTTC. It is translated as CASSQEAVSSYEQYF.

The V gene is TRBV19, the J gene TRBJ1-2, with 7 bases identical to TRBD1. V was pared by 1 base and J by 8 bases, with 13 bases of the junction left unmatched. This CDR3 spans 16 amino acids. Germline V gene sequence: CDR1 LNHDA, CDR2 SQIVND (reference sequence). The CDR3: CASSIGGSGTDIGYTF. CDR3 nucleotides: TGTGCCAGTAGTATAGGTGGCTCCGGGACAGATATCGGCTACACCTTC.

Only a few counts were recorded for this clonotype. V is TRBV5-1 and J is TRBJ2-2; TRBD1 matches 8 bases. Germline trimming cut 4 bases from V and 3 bases from J; bases unmatched to any gene: 2. Germline V gene lookup returns CDR1 SGHRS and CDR2 YFSETQ. The CDR3 consists of 14 residues. The CDR3 DNA follows: TGCGCCAGCAGCAAGGGACAGGACACCGGGGAGCTGTTTTTT. This gives the protein CASSKGQDTGELFF.

The chain recombines TRBV7-3 with TRBJ2-1; 12 positions agree with TRBD2. The V and J ends lost 4 bases and 10 bases, in that order; junction bases with no gene match: 11. CDR1 is SGHTA, CDR2 FQGTGA, per germline. The CDR3 length is 16 residues. CDR3 DNA sequence: TGTGCCAGCAGCTCAACTAGCGGGGGGTACAATCAGGAGCAGTTCTTC. The encoded protein is CASSSTSGGYNQEQFF.

The chain has TRBV6-2 or TRBV6-3 and TRBJ1-1, with D perhaps matching TRBD1 (5 bases). The CDR3 loop spans 12 amino acids. Looked up from germline, CDR1 is MNHEY and CDR2 is SVGEGT. V dropped 4 bases and J dropped 9 bases, with 12 bases sitting between them. CDR3 sequence reads: CASSLFGAKAFF. The CDR3 DNA reads TGTGCCAGCAGTTTGTTCGGGGCCAAAGCTTTCTTT.

This clonotype has just a few counts. The rearrangement uses TRBV27 and TRBJ2-2; 7 nucleotides align to TRBD1. Trimming at V came to 5 bases and at J to 4 bases, leaving 7 bases not matched to a gene. From germline, CDR1 is MNHEY and CDR2 SMNVEV (reference sequence). The CDR3 loop spans 15 amino acids. The CDR3 nucleotides are TGTGCCAGCAGTCCAGGGACAGTTATCACCGGGGAGCTGTTTTTT. It encodes CASSPGTVITGELFF.

There are many counts of this clonotype. The chain uses TRBV9 and TRBJ2-5, with D unclear. Germline V gene lookup returns CDR1 SGDLS and CDR2 YYNGEE. V was pared by 0 bases and J by 1 base, with 7 bases between. The CDR3 sequence is 14 residues long. The CDR3 nucleotides read TGTGCCAGCAGCGTAGGAAATAGCCAAGAGACCCAGTACTTC. This translates into CASSVGNSQETQYF.

The chain is built from TRBV28 and TRBJ2-7; maybe TRBD2 (5 bases). With 4 bases removed from V and 3 bases from J, the gap between germline ends came to 7 bases. Germline CDR1 MDHEN, CDR2 SYDVKM. CDR3 length equals 12 residues. CDR3 sequence reads: CASSSRDYEQYV. The DNA for the CDR3 is TGTGCCAGCAGTTCCCGGGACTACGAGCAGTACGTC.